This T cell receptor (beta chain) emerged from a study of neoadjuvant anti-PD-1 for oral cavity cancer. V lost 7 bases to trimming and J lost 6 bases, with 18 bases between them. CDR3 length: 14 amino acids. CDR1 and CDR2 (germline): MDHEN, SYDVKM. As to time point: after neoadjuvant nivolumab, at surgical resection. Sequenced by immunoSEQ multiplex PCR; TCRdb stores in-frame clones only, minus some. The repertoire has around 5,800 clones, approximately 53% of them found once; the top ten carry less than 8.5%. The sample consisted of tumor tissue, taken after nivolumab (anti-PD-1) treatment. V is TRBV28 and J is TRBJ1-2; no clear D. The clonotype comes from a person aged 40 to 85 with oral cavity squamous cell carcinoma. CDR3: CASTYLRDMNGYTF. Written as DNA, the CDR3 is TGTGCCAGCACCTATCTGAGGGATATGAATGGCTACACCTTC.